Listed below are T cell receptor beta chains from one sample, sequenced in a study of Ad26.COV2.S vaccination and SARS-CoV-2 variants. TCRdb keeps only in-frame clones here, not all; method: immunoSEQ multiplex PCR. The sample carries some 300,000 clones, over 80% recorded once. The specimen comprised peripheral blood, sampled in a trial of Ad26.COV2.S vaccine versus placebo. These receptors were collected from a person aged 18 to 65 who received the Ad26.COV2.S COVID-19 vaccine or a placebo. The conserved cysteine and the conserved F or W are not part of the CDR3 here. Fields, in order: V gene, J gene, CDR3 length, clone size, CDR3 protein. The size entry is marked missing in some rows and otherwise reads once, few, many or a size class.

TRBV3-1/TRBV3-2,TRBJ1-2,9,few,ASSSNWGYT
TRBV19,TRBJ1-5,12,-,ASRLQGVNQPQH
TRBV6-5,TRBJ1-4,12,few,ASAKGPTNEKLF
TRBV28,TRBJ2-3,14,-,ASSRLGQGGADTQY
TRBV2,TRBJ1-2,14,-,ASSGYGDRTNYGYT
TRBV11-1,TRBJ1-2,11,-,ASSPALGDGYT
TRBV23-1,TRBJ1-1,14,-,ASSQILRQGNTEAF
TRBV11-2,TRBJ1-1,10,-,ASSGGNTEAF
TRBV6-5,TRBJ2-5,13,-,ASKGGAVWQETQY
TRBV29-1,TRBJ2-3,10,-,SVSLDGDTQY
TRBV5-5,TRBJ2-7,11,-,ASSLGRAGEQY
TRBV9,TRBJ2-2,13,-,ASSEDRGRSGELF
TRBV6-5,TRBJ1-4,12,-,ASSVQAPNEKLF
TRBV4-2,TRBJ1-2,13,-,ASSPQLQGFYGYT
TRBV27,TRBJ1-4,12,-,ASSRQGAYEKLF
TRBV4-1,TRBJ1-1,13,-,ASSQDEGMNTEAF
TRBV5-4,TRBJ1-3,12,few,ASSLRGGRNTIY
TRBV10-2,TRBJ2-5,9,-,ASSQMGTQY
TRBV27,TRBJ2-5,17,-,ASSPRLLGSGQTQETQY
TRBV28,TRBJ1-4,12,-,ASSAGQGARKLF
TRBV7-8,TRBJ2-5,13,-,ASSHSLGGQETQY
TRBV6-5,TRBJ2-2,12,once,ASGLWGNTGELF
TRBV5-1,TRBJ1-2,13,-,ASSLEGFVNYGYT
TRBV19,TRBJ1-3,16,-,ASTHIFYDRGSGNTIY
TRBV5-1,TRBJ2-7,12,once,ASSLDSGSYEQY
TRBV28,TRBJ2-1,13,-,ASSLGRGAYNEQF
TRBV7-7,TRBJ1-2,14,-,ASSRRRGPARDGYT
TRBV15,TRBJ2-7,12,-,ATSGGGDYYEQY
TRBV2,TRBJ1-4,14,few,ASSEAVGLGNEKLF
TRBV7-2,TRBJ2-3,11,-,ASSQGLAGTQY
TRBV5-1,TRBJ2-1,14,-,ASSTLSGGADNEQF
TRBV28,TRBJ2-7,9,-,ASTTGNEQY
TRBV5-1,TRBJ2-7,12,-,ASSSGVASSEQY
TRBV9,TRBJ2-5,12,-,ASSGSSDQETQY
TRBV7-9,TRBJ1-5,11,-,ASSQTGNQPQH
TRBV2,TRBJ1-5,13,once,ASSAGGFGNQPQH
TRBV6-5,TRBJ1-1,12,-,ASSYWGENTEAF